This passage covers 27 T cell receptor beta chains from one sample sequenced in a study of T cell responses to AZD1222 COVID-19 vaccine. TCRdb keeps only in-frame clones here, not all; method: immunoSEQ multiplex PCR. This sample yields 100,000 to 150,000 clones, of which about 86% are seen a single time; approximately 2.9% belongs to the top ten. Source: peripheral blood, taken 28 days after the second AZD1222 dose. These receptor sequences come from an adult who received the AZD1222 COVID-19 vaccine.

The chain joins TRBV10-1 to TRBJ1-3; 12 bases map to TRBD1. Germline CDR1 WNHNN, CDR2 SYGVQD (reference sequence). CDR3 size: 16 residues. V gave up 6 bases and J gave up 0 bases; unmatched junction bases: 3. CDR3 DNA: TGCGCCAGCAGGAGGGGACAGGGGGCCTCTGGAAACACCATATATTTT. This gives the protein CASRRGQGASGNTIYF.

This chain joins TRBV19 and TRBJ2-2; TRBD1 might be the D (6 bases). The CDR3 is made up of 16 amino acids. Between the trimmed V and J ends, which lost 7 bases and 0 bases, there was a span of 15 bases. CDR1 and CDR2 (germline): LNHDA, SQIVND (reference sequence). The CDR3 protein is CASIRSGTTNTGELFF. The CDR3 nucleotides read TGTGCCAGTATCAGATCCGGGACAACGAACACCGGGGAGCTGTTTTTT.

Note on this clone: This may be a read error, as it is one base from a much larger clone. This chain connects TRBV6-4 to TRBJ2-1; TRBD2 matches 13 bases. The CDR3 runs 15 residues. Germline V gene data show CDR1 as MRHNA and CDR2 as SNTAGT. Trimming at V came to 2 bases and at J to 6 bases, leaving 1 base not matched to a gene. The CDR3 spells CASSDTSGGANEQFF. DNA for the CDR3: TGTGCCAGCAGTGACACTAGCGGGGGGGCCAATGAGCAGTTCTTC.

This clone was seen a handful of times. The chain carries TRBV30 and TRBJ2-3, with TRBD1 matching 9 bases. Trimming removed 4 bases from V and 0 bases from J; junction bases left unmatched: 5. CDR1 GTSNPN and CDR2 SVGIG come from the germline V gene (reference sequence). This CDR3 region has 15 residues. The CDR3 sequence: CAWNSGTGSTDTQYF. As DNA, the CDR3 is TGTGCCTGGAATTCCGGGACAGGGAGCACAGATACGCAGTATTTT. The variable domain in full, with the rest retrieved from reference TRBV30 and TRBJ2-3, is SQTIHQWPATLVQPVGSPLSLECTVEGTSNPNLYWYRQAAGRGLQLLFYSVGIGQISSEVPQNLSASRPQDRQFILSSKKLLLSDSGFYLCAWNSGTGSTDTQYFGPGTRLTVL.

The CDR3 region has the DNA TGTGCCAGCAGCAGAAGGGACAGACCGAACACTGAAGCTTTCTTT. It specifies CASSRRDRPNTEAFF. V and J are TRBV11-3 and TRBJ1-1; 7 bases are shared with TRBD1. Trimming took 5 bases from V and 1 from J; bases not matched to a gene: 7. This CDR3 has 15 residues. Germline CDR1 and CDR2: SGHNT and YENEEA.

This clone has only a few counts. The CDR3 DNA reads TGTGCCAGCAGCCCAAGGACAGCTTTCGAAGCTTTCTTT. Protein: CASSPRTAFEAFF. This chain uses TRBV7-2 with TRBJ1-1; D may be TRBD1 (6 bases). Germline lookup yields CDR1 SGHTA and CDR2 FQGNSA. V shed 5 bases and J shed 8 bases, with 15 bases lying between them. The CDR3 runs 13 residues.

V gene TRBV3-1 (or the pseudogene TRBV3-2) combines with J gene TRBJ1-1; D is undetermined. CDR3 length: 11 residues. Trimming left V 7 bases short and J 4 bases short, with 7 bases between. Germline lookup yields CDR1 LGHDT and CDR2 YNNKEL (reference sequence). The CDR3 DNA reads TGTGCCAGCACCTCGGCCACTGAAGCTTTCTTT. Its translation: CASTSATEAFF.

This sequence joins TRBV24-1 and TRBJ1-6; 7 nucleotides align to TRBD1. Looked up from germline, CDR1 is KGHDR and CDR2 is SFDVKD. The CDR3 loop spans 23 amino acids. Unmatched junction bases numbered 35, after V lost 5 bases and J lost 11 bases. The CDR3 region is CATSGNPGTDNRVLRFRGPPLHF. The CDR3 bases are TGTGCCACCAGTGGGAACCCCGGGACAGACAACCGCGTCCTTAGGTTTAGGGGACCACCCCTCCACTTT.

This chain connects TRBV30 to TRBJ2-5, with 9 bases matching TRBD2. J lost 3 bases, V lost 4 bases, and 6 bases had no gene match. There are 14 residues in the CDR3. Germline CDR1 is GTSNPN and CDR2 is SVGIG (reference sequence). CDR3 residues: CAWTIAGAKETQYF. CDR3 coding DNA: TGTGCCTGGACCATAGCGGGGGCAAAAGAGACCCAGTACTTC. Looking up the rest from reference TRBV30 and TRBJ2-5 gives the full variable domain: SQTIHQWPATLVQPVGSPLSLECTVEGTSNPNLYWYRQAAGRGLQLLFYSVGIGQISSEVPQNLSASRPQDRQFILSSKKLLLSDSGFYLCAWTIAGAKETQYFGPGTRLLVL.

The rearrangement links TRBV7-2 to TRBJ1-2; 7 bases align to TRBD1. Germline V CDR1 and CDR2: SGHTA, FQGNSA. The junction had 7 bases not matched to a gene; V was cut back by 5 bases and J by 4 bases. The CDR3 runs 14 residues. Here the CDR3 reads CASSTLQGPYGYTF. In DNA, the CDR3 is TGTGCCAGCAGCACCTTACAGGGGCCCTATGGCTACACCTTC.

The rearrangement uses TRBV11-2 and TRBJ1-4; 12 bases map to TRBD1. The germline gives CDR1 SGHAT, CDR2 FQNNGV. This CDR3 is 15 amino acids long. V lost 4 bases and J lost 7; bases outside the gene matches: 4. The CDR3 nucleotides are TGTGCCAGCAGCTGGGGACAGGGGGCAGGTGAAAAACTGTTTTTT. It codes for CASSWGQGAGEKLFF.

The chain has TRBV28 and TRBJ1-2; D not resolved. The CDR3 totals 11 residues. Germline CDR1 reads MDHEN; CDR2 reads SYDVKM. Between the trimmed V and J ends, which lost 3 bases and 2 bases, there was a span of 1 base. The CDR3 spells CASSFNYGYTF. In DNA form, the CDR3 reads TGTGCCAGCAGTTTCAACTATGGCTACACCTTC.

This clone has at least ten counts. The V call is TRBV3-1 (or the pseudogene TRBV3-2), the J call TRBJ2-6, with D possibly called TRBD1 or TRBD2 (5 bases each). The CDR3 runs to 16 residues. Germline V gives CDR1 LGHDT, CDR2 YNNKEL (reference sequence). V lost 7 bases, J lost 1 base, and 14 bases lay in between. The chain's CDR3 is CASTPGGASGANVLTF. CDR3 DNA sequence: TGTGCCAGCACCCCTGGGGGAGCTTCTGGGGCCAACGTCCTGACTTTC.

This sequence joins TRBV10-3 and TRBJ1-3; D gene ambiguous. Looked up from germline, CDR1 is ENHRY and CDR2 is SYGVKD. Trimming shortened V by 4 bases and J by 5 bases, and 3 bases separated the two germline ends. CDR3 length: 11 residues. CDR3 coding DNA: TGTGCCATCAGTGTAAGAAACACCATATATTTT. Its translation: CAISVRNTIYF.

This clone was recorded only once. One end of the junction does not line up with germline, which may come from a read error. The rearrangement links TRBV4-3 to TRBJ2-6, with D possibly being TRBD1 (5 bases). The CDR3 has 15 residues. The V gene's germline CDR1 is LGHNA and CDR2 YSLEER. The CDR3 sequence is CASSKDSSGANVLTF. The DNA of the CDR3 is TGCGCCAGCAGCAAAGACAGTTCTGGGGCCAACGTCCTGACTTTC.

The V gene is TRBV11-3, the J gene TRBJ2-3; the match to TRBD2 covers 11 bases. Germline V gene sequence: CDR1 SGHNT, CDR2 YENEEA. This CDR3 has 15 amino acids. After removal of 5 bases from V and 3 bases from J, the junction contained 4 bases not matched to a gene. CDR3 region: CASSLSGGVTDTQYF. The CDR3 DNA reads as TGTGCCAGCAGCCTTAGCGGGGGGGTGACAGATACGCAGTATTTT.

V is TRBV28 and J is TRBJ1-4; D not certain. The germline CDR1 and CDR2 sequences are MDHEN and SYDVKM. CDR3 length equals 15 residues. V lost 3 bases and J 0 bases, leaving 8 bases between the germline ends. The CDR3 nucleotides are TGTGCCAGCAGTTTTCCTTTAACAACTAATGAAAAACTGTTTTTT. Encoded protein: CASSFPLTTNEKLFF.

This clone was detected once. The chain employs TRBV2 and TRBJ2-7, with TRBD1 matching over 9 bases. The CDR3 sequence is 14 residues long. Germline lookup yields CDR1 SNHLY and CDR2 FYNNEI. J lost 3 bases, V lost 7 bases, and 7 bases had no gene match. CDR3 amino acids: CASNTRTGDYEQYF. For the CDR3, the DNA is TGTGCCAGCAACACAAGGACAGGGGACTACGAGCAGTACTTC. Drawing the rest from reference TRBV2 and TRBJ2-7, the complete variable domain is EPEVTQTPSHQVTQMGQEVILRCVPISNHLYFYWYRQILGQKVEFLVSFYNNEISEKSEIFDDQFSVERPDGSNFTLKIRSTKLEDSAMYFCASNTRTGDYEQYFGPGTRLTVT.

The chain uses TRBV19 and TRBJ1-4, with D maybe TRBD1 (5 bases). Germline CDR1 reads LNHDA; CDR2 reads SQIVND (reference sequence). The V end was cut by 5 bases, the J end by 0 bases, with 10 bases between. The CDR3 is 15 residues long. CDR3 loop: CASSWTTPTNEKLFF. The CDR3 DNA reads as TGTGCCAGTAGTTGGACAACCCCAACTAATGAAAAACTGTTTTTT.

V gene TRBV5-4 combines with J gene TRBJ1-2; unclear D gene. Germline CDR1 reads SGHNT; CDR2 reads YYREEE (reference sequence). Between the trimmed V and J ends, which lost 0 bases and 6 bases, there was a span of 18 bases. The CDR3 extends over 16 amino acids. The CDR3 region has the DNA TGTGCCAGCAGCTTGGCGTCCCACCCCGGGAAGGATGGCTACACCTTC. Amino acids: CASSLASHPGKDGYTF.

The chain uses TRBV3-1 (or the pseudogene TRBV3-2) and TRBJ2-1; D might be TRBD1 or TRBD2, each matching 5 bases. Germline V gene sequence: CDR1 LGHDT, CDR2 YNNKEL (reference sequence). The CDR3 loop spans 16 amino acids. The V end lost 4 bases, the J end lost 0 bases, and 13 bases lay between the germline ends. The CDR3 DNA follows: TGTGCCAGCAGCCCCGGGGTGGGGACCTCCTACAATGAGCAGTTCTTC. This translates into CASSPGVGTSYNEQFF.

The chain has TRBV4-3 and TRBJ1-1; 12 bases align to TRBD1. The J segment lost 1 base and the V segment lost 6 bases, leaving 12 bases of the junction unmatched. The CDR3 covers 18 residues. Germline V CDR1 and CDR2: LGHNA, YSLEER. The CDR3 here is CASRKYYGTGGTNTEAFF. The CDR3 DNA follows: TGCGCCAGCAGGAAATACTATGGGACAGGGGGCACGAACACTGAAGCTTTCTTT.

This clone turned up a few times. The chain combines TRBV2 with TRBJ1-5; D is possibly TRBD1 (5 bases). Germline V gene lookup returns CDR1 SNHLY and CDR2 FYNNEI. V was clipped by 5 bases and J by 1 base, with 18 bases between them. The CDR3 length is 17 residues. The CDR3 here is CASSRLGGSGSNQPQHF. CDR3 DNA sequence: TGTGCCAGCAGTCGATTGGGGGGTTCAGGGAGCAATCAGCCCCAGCATTTT.

The CDR3 region is CASSPKPGRIDTQYF. CDR3 bases: TGTGCCAGCAGTCCCAAACCCGGTAGGATAGATACGCAGTATTTT. The chain couples TRBV6-2 or TRBV6-3 to TRBJ2-3; D not resolved. The CDR3 is 15 amino acids. Germline loops: CDR1 MNHEY, CDR2 SVGEGT. V shed 5 bases and J shed 5 bases, with 17 bases lying between them.

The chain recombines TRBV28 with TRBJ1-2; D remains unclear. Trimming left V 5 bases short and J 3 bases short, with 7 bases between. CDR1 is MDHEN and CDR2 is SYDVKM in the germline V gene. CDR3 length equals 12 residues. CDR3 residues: CASSGLYYGYTF. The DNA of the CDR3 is TGTGCCAGCAGTGGACTCTACTATGGCTACACCTTC.

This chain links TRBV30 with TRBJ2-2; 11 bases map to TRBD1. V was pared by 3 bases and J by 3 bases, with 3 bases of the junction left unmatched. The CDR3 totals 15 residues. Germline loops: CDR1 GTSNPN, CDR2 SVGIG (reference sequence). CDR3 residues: CAWRGQGADTGELFF. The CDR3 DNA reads TGTGCCTGGAGAGGACAGGGGGCTGACACCGGGGAGCTGTTTTTT.

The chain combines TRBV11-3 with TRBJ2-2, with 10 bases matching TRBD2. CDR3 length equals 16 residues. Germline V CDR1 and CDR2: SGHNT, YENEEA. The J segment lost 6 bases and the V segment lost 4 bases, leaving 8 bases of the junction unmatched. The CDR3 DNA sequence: TGTGCCAGCAGCTCCAGCGGGGGGGCCATCCCCGGGGAGCTGTTTTTT. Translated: CASSSSGGAIPGELFF.